The source of this T cell receptor (beta chain) is a study of blood T cells in healthy people across ages. Broader study findings: Reliance upon unsorted PBMCs precluded definitive naive versus antigen-experienced comparison.

Every sample gave at least 5.5 micrograms of total RNA when it was extracted. For this clonotype: The antigen remains undetermined.

The CDR3 spans 15 residues. Trimming shortened V by 2 bases and J by 2 bases, and 12 bases separated the two germline ends. Germline V gene lookup returns CDR1 LGHDT and CDR2 YNNKEL (reference sequence). A sample-barcoded 5' primer and a J-beta primer mix were used in a second PCR of roughly 6 to 11 cycles. Each CDR3 protein is one row after TCRdb ran MiXCR on the 5' RACE reads. The table has hundreds of thousands of distinct CDR3 sequences, 55% to 75% seen once; the top ten hold approximately 21%. The origin of this receptor is a man aged 25-45 years in good health. The chain carries TRBV3-1 and TRBJ2-5; D is unclear. Sequenced: blood. The CDR3 DNA follows: TGTGCCAGCAGCCAATTCAATAGCAGACAAGAGACCCAGTACTTC. It specifies CASSQFNSRQETQYF.